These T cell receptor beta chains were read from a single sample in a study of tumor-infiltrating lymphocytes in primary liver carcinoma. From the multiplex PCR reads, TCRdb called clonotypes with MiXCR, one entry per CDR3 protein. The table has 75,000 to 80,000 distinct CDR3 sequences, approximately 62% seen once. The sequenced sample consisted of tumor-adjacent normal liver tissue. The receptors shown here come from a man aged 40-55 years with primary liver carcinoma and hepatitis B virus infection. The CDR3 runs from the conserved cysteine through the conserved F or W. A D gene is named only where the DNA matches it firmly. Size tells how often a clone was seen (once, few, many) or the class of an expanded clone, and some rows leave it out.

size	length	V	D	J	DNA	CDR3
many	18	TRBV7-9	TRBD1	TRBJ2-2	TGTGCCAGCAGCTTAACGATAGGACAGGGGGCGGACACCGGGGAGCTGTTTTTT	CASSLTIGQGADTGELFF
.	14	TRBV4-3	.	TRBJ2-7	TGCGCCAACAGCCTAGAATGGAGCTCCTACGAGCAGTGCTTC	CANSLEWSSYEQCF
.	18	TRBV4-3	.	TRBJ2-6	TGCGCCAGAAGCCAAGATGTAGGCCTAGACTCTGGGGCCAACGTCCTGACTTTC	CARSQDVGLDSGANVLTF
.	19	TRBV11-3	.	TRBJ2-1	TGTGCCAGCAGCCTTAGGACAAGGGGGCTAGCGGGTTCATACAATGAGCAGTCCTTC	CASSLRTRGLAGSYNEQSF
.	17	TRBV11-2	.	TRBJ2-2	TGTGCCAGCAGCTTAGATATGCTACTAGCAGACACCGGGGAGATACTTTTT	CASSLDMLLADTGEILF
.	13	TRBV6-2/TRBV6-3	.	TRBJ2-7	TGTGCCAGCGGTCCGAGCAGAACCTACGAGCAGTACTTC	CASGPSRTYEQYF
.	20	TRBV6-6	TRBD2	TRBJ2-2	TGTGCCAGCAGTCCGCTCGTGAGACTAGCGGGGCCAACGAACACCGGGAAGCTATTTTTT	CASSPLVRLAGPTNTGKLFF
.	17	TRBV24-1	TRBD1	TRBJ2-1	TGTGCCACCAGTGATTTGCGCCGGGACAGGGGGAGCAATGAGCAGTTCTTC	CATSDLRRDRGSNEQFF
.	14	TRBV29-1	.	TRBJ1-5	TGCAGTGTCACCGAAGGACAAACCGGTCAGCCCCAGCGTTTT	CSVTEGQTGQPQRF
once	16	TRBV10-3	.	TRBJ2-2	TGTGCCATCATGGGGACAAAAGATGAGAACACCGGGGAGCTGTTTTTT	CAIMGTKDENTGELFF
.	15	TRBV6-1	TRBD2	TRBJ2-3	TGTGCCAGCAGTGAAGGCCTAGCGGGATCACATACACACTATTTT	CASSEGLAGSHTHYF
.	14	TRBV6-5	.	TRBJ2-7	TGTGCCAGCAGTTGCTCTAACGGGAATAGCGAGCAGTACTTT	CASSCSNGNSEQYF
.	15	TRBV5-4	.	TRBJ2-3	TGTTCCAGCAGCCCTCAGACAGGTAGCACACATACGCAGTATTTT	CSSSPQTGSTHTQYF
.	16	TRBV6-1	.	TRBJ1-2	TGTGCCAGCTGTGAAGGTGTCAGCAGACCTAACTATGGCTACACCTTC	CASCEGVSRPNYGYTF
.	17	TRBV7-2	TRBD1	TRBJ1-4	TGTGCCAGCAGCTTAGAGGGTGGGACAGGGGGCAGAGAAAAACTGTTTTTT	CASSLEGGTGGREKLFF
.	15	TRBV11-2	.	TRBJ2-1	TGTGCCAGCAGCCCTGACGAGAGTGCCTACAATGAGCAGTTCTTC	CASSPDESAYNEQFF
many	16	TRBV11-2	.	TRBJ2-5	TGTGCCAGCAGCTTAGGGAGTAGCGGCCCGGGGGAGACCCAGTACTTC	CASSLGSSGPGETQYF
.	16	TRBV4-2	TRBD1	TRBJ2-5	TGTACCAGCAGCCAGGGGGGGACAGGGCGGGAAGAGATCCAGTACTTC	CTSSQGGTGREEIQYF
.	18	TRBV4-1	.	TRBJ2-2	TGCGCCAGCAGTCTTTCCCCAGGACATGGGGTACACACCGGGGAGCTGTTTTTT	CASSLSPGHGVHTGELFF
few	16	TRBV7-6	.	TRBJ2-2	TGTGCCAGCAGCTTAGTATGGCGGGGAATGGCCGGGGAGCTGTTTTTT	CASSLVWRGMAGELFF
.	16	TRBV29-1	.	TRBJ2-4	TGCAGCGTTGTTGCCCTAAGCCGGCTAGACAAAAACATTCAGTACTTC	CSVVALSRLDKNIQYF
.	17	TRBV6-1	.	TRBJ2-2	TGTGCCTGCAGTGAAATCGGATGGCCGGCCCTCGACGGGGGGCTGTTTTTT	CACSEIGWPALDGGLFF
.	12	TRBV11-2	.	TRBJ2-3	TGTGCCAACAGCGCCAGTACAGTTACGCAGTATTTT	CANSASTVTQYF
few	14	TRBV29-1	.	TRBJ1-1	TGCAGCGTTGGGATGGGAGGGATGAACACTGAAGCTTTCTTT	CSVGMGGMNTEAFF
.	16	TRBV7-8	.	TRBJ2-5	TGTGTCAGCAGCTTGGTAACTACAGGCTTACAAGAGACCCAGTACTTC	CVSSLVTTGLQETQYF
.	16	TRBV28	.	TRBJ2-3	TGTGCCAGCAGGCTTCGTGAGGGCCTAGGCACAGATACGCGGTATTTT	CASRLREGLGTDTRYF
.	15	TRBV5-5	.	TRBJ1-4	TGTGCCAGCAGCTTATCAGGCTTGGGGCATGTAAAACTGTTTTTT	CASSLSGLGHVKLFF
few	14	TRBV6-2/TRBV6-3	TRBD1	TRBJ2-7	TGTGCCAGCAGTTCCCCGACAGGGGCCAACGAGCAGTACTTC	CASSSPTGANEQYF
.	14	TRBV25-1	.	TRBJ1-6	TGTGCCAGCAGTGAACCGGCCTCGGGCTCACCCCTCCACTTT	CASSEPASGSPLHF
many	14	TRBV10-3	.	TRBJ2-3	TGTGCCATCAGGAGCGGGCTCAGCACAGATACGCAGTATTTT	CAIRSGLSTDTQYF
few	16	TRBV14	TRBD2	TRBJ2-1	TGTGCCAGCAGTGCCGTAGCGGGATGGGTAAACAATGAACGATTCTTC	CASSAVAGWVNNERFF
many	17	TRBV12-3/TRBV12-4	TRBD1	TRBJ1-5	TGTGCCAGCACCTACCAGGGGGGGGGGGAGAGGAGACAGCCCCAGCATTTT	CASTYQGGGERRQPQHF
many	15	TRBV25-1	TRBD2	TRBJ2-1	TGTGCCAGCCTATCGGGAACTAGCGGGAGTCATGAGCAGTTCTTC	CASLSGTSGSHEQFF
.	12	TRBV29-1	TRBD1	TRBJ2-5	TGCAGCGTCTGGGACAGGGGAGAGACCCAGTACTTC	CSVWDRGETQYF
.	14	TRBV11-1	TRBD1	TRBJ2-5	TGTGCCAGTAGTGGACAGGTGGAAGTGGAGACCCGGTACTTC	CASSGQVEVETRYF
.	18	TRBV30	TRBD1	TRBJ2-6	TGTGCCCGGAGTGTAGGGGGGACAGGTGCCTCTGGGGCCAACGTCCTGACTTTC	CARSVGGTGASGANVLTF
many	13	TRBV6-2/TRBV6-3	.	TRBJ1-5	TGTGCCAGCAGTTCTCCCTTAGATCAGCCCCAGCATTTT	CASSSPLDQPQHF
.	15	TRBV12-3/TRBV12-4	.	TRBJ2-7	TGTGCCAGCAGCCCCTCCGGGGGCCGACCAGTCGAGCAGTACTTC	CASSPSGGRPVEQYF
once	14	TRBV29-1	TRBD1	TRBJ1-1	TGCAGCGTGACAGGGGATGCAATGAAGACTGAAGCTTTCTTT	CSVTGDAMKTEAFF
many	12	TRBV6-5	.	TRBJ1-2	TGTGCCAGCAGCCCTGGCGCCACGGGCTACACCTTC	CASSPGATGYTF